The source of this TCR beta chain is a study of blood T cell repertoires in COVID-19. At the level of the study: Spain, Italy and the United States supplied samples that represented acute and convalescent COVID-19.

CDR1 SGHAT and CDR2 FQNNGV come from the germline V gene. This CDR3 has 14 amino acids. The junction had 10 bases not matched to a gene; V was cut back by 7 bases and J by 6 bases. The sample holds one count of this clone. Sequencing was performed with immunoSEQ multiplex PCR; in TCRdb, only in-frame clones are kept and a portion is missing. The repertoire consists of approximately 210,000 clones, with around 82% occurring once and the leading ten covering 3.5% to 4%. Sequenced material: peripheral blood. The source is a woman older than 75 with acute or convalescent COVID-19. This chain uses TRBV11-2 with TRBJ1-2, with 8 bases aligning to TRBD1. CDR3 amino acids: CASNHRGRKNGYTF. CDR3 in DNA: TGTGCCAGCAACCACAGGGGGAGGAAGAATGGCTACACCTTC.